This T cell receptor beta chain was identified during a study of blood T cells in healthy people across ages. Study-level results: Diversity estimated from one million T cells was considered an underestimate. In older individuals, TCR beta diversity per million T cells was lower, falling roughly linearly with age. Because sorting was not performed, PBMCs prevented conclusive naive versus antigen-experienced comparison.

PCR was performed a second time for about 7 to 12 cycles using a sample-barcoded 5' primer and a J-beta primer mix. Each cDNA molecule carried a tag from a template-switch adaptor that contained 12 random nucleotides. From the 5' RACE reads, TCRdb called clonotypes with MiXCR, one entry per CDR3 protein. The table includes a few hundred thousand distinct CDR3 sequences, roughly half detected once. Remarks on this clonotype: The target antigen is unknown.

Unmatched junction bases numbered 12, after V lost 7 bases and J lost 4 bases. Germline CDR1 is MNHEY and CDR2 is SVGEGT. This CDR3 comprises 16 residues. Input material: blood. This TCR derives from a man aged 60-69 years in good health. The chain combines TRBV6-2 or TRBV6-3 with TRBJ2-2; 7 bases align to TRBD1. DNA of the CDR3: TGTGCCAGCACCGCACCGACAGGGTTGACCACCGGGGAGCTGTTTTTT. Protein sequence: CASTAPTGLTTGELFF.